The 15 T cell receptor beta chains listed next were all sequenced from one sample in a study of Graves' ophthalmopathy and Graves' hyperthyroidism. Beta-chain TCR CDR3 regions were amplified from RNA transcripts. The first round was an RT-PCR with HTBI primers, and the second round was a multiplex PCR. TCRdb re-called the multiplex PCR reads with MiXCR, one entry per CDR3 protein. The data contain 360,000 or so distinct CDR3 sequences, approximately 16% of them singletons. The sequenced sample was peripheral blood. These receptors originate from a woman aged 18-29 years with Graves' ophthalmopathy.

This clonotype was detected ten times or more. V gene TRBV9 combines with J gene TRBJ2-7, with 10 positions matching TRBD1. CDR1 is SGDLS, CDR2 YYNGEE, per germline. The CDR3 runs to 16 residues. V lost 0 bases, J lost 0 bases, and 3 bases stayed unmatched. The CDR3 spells CASSVGDRGSSYEQYF. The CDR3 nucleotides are TGTGCCAGCAGCGTAGGGGACAGGGGCAGCTCCTACGAGCAGTACTTC.

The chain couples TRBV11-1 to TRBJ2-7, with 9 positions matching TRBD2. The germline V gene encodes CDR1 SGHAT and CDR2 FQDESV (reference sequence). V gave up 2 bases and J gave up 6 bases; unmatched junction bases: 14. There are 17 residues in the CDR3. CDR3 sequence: CASSLILLAGDGGEQYF. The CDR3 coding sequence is TGTGCCAGCAGCTTAATATTATTAGCGGGAGATGGGGGCGAGCAGTACTTC. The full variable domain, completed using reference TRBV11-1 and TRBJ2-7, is EAEVAQSPRYKITEKSQAVAFWCDPISGHATLYWYRQILGQGPELLVQFQDESVVDDSQLPKDRFSAERLKGVDSTLKIQPAELGDSAMYLCASSLILLAGDGGEQYFGPGTRLTVT.

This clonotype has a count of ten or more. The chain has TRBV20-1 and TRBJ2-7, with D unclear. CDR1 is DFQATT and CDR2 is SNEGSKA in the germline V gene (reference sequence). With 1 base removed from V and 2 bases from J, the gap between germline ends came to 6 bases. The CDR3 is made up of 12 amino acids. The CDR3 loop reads CSARVGTYEQYF. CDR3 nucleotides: TGCAGTGCTAGAGTGGGGACCTACGAGCAGTACTTC.

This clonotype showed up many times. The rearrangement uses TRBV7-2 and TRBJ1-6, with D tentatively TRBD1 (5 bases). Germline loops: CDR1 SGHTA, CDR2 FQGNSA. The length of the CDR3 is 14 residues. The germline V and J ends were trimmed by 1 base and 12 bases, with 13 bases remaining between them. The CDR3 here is CASSLDRRQGPLHF. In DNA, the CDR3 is TGTGCCAGCAGCTTAGACCGACGGCAGGGACCCCTCCACTTT.

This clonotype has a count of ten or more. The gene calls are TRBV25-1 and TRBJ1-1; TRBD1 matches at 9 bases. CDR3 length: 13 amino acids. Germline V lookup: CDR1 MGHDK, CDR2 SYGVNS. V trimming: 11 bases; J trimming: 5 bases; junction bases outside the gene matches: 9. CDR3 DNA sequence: TGTGCCTGTTCCGGGACAGGGACGACTGAAGCTTTCTTT. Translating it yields CACSGTGTTEAFF.

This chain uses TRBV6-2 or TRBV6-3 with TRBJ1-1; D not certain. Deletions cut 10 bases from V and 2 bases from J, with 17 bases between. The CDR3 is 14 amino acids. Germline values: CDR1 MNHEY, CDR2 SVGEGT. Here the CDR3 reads CATVQSRANTEAFF. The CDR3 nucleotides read TGTGCCACCGTACAGAGTCGGGCAAACACTGAAGCTTTCTTT.

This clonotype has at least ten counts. CDR3 sequence: CASSIKTGWPYEQYF. In nucleotides, the CDR3 is TGTGCCAGCAGTATCAAGACAGGGTGGCCCTACGAGCAGTACTTC. This rearrangement joins TRBV27 to TRBJ2-7; TRBD1 matches 7 bases. CDR3 length: 15 amino acids. Germline CDR1 MNHEY, CDR2 SMNVEV (reference sequence). The J segment lost 2 bases and the V segment lost 5 bases, leaving 9 bases of the junction unmatched.

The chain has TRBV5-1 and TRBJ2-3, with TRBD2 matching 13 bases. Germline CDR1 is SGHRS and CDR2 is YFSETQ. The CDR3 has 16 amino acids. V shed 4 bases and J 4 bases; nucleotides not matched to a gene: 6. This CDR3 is CASSRGTSGTPDTQYF. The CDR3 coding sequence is TGCGCCAGCAGCCGGGGGACTAGCGGGACCCCAGATACGCAGTATTTT.

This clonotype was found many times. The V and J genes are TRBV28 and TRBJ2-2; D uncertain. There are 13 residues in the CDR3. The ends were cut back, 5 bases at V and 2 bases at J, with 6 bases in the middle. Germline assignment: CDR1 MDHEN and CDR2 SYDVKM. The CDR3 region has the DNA TGTGCCAGCAGTACCACTAACACCGGGGAGCTGTTTTTT. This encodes CASSTTNTGELFF. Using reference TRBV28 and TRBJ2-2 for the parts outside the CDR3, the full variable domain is DVKVTQSSRYLVKRTGEKVFLECVQDMDHENMFWYRQDPGLGLRLIYFSYDVKMKEKGDIPEGYSVSREKKERFSLILESASTNQTSMYLCASSTTNTGELFFGEGSRLTVL.

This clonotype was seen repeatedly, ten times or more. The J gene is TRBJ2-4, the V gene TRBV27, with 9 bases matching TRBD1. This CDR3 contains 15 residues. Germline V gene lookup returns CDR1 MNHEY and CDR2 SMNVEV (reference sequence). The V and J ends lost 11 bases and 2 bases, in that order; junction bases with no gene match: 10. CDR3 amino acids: CASGTGRGSKNIQYF. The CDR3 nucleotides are TGTGCCTCAGGGACAGGGAGGGGGTCCAAAAACATTCAGTACTTC.

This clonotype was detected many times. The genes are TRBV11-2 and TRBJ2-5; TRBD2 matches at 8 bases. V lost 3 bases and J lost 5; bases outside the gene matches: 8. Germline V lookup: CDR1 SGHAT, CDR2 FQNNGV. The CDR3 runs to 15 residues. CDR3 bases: TGTGCCAGCAGCTTCCCCTCGGGGGGGGCCGAGACCCAGTACTTC. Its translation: CASSFPSGGAETQYF.

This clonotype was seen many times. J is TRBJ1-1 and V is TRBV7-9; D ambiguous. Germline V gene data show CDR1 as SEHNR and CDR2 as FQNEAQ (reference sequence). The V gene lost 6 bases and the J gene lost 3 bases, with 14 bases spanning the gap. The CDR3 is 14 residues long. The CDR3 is CASREWVPDTEAFF. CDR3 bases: TGTGCCAGCAGGGAGTGGGTCCCAGACACTGAAGCTTTCTTT.

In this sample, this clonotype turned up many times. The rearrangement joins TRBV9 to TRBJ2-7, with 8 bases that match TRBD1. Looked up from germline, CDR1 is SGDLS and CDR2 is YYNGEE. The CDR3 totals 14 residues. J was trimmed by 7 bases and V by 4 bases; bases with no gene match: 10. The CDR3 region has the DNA TGTGCCAGCAGCCCGGGACAGGTCCTCGGGGAGCAGTACTTC. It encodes CASSPGQVLGEQYF.

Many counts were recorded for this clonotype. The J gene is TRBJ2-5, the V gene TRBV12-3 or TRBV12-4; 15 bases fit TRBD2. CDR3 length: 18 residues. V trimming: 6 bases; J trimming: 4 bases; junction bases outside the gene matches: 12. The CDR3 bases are TGTGCCAGCAGCCCGGGACTAGCGGGAGGAAGTCTTATAGAGACCCAGTACTTC. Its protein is CASSPGLAGGSLIETQYF.

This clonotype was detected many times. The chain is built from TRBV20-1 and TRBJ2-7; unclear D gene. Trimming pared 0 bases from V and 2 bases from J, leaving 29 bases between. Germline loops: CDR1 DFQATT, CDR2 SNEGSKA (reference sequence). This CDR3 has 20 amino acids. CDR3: CSARDRAKPGTSFLAYEQYF. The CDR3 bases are TGCAGTGCTAGAGACCGCGCAAAACCGGGCACAAGCTTTTTGGCCTACGAGCAGTACTTC.